This TCR beta chain was documented in a study of regulatory T cells in long-lasting Graves disease. Findings of the study overall: Sharing of public clonotypes was greater in persistent patients (about 2,700) than in new patients (around 1,000). Persistent disease preferred TRBV28, TRBJ1-2 and TRBJ2-5; new disease, TRBV20-1 and TRBJ2-1.

The time point is: persistent/refractory GD, antithyroid drugs over 5 years with positive TRAb. With RNA extracted from PBMCs as input, the TCR library was made. American Thyroid Association guidelines were used to diagnose Graves' disease. Construction of TCR beta libraries relied on iRepertoire HTBI primers and on Arm-PCR targeting CDR3 regions. TCRdb reprocessed the multiplex PCR reads with MiXCR, giving one entry per CDR3 protein. The table lists about 450,000 distinct CDR3 sequences, 23% of them singletons. This clonotype was seen many times. What it binds is unknown. After removal of 7 bases from V and 8 bases from J, the junction contained 7 bases not matched to a gene. The CDR3 has 12 residues. CDR1 and CDR2 (germline): MNHNS, SASEGT.

The TCR comes from a female donor with Graves disease. The sample in question was peripheral blood mononuclear cells (PBMCs), obtained when the disease was refractory, from a patient treated with antithyroid drugs. V is TRBV6-1 and J is TRBJ1-2; 7 bases map to TRBD1. The CDR3 DNA sequence: TGTGCCAGCACCACAGGGGCGCGAGGCTACACCTTC. This gives the protein CASTTGARGYTF.